These 7 T cell receptor beta chains share one sample of origin, sequenced in a study of blood T cell repertoires in COVID-19. Generated by immunoSEQ multiplex PCR, the TCRdb table keeps only in-frame clones and is missing some. The data hold hundreds of thousands of clones, with 86% observed a single time. Sequenced: peripheral blood. These TCRs come from an elderly woman with COVID-19, enrolled during active disease.

The V and J genes are TRBV2 and TRBJ2-4; possibly TRBD2 for D (6 bases). Germline CDR1 reads SNHLY; CDR2 reads FYNNEI. The CDR3 is 16 amino acids. Between the trimmed V and J ends, which lost 1 base and 0 bases, there was a span of 10 bases. CDR3 bases: TGTGCCAGCAGTGAAGGGGCGGGAACAGCCAAAAACATTCAGTACTTC. This sequence encodes CASSEGAGTAKNIQYF. Based on the CDR3 plus reference TRBV2 and TRBJ2-4, the full variable domain is EPEVTQTPSHQVTQMGQEVILRCVPISNHLYFYWYRQILGQKVEFLVSFYNNEISEKSEIFDDQFSVERPDGSNFTLKIRSTKLEDSAMYFCASSEGAGTAKNIQYFGAGTRLSVL.

CDR3 region: CASSLAQGYGYTF. As DNA, the CDR3 is TGTGCCAGCAGCTTGGCTCAGGGGTATGGCTACACCTTC. The chain couples TRBV5-4 to TRBJ1-2; maybe TRBD1 (6 bases). Germline values: CDR1 SGHNT, CDR2 YYREEE (reference sequence). The CDR3 has 13 residues. Trimming shortened V by 0 bases and J by 5 bases, and 8 bases separated the two germline ends.

This chain joins TRBV6-5 and TRBJ2-2, with 7 bases that match TRBD1. CDR1 is MNHEY and CDR2 is SVGAGI in the germline V gene. The length of the CDR3 is 14 residues. V shed 7 bases, J shed 1 base, and the junction held 3 bases outside the gene matches. The CDR3 DNA reads as TGTGCCAGCACCTGGACAGGGAACACCGGGGAGCTGTTTTTT. Translation gives CASTWTGNTGELFF.

This clone was seen only once. V gene TRBV7-3 combines with J gene TRBJ1-1, with D hard to call. Germline-derived CDR1 and CDR2 are SGHTA and FQGTGA. V lost 5 bases to trimming and J lost 0 bases, with 7 bases between them. The CDR3 sequence is 13 residues long. CDR3 region: CASSNKMNTEAFF. The CDR3 coding sequence is TGTGCCAGCAGCAACAAGATGAACACTGAAGCTTTCTTT.

A single count supports this clone. This sequence joins TRBV2 and TRBJ1-2; 7 bases match TRBD1. There are 11 residues in the CDR3. Germline trimming cut 8 bases from V and 3 bases from J; bases unmatched to any gene: 0. Germline lookup yields CDR1 SNHLY and CDR2 FYNNEI. CDR3 protein: CASQGDYGYTF. The CDR3 nucleotides read TGTGCCAGCCAGGGGGACTATGGCTACACCTTC.

The chain employs TRBV7-2 and TRBJ1-5; 9 bases are shared with TRBD1. Trimming cost V 6 bases and J 4 bases; bases outside gene matches: 4. There are 14 residues in the CDR3. The germline gives CDR1 SGHTA, CDR2 FQGNSA. The CDR3 loop reads CASSFGTGNQPQHF. The CDR3 nucleotides are TGTGCCAGCAGTTTTGGGACAGGGAATCAGCCCCAGCATTTT. Full variable domain (outside the CDR3, taken from reference TRBV7-2 and TRBJ1-5): GAGVSQSPSNKVTEKGKDVELRCDPISGHTALYWYRQSLGQGLEFLIYFQGNSAPDKSGLPSDRFSAERTGGSVSTLTIQRTQQEDSAVYLCASSFGTGNQPQHFGDGTRLSIL.

V is TRBV15 and J is TRBJ2-3; 7 nucleotides align to TRBD2. CDR3 size: 17 residues. V dropped 0 bases and J dropped 10; count of bases not matched to a gene: 16. The germline V gene encodes CDR1 LNHNV and CDR2 YYDKDF (reference sequence). In nucleotides, the CDR3 is TGTGCCACCAGCAGAGATCGGGGACCAGCGGGGCTCGGGGCGCAGTATTTT. Protein: CATSRDRGPAGLGAQYF.